The present entry profiles one T cell receptor (beta chain) with its context. This entry comes from a study of control samples from healthy donors and cancer patients. TCRdb keeps only in-frame clones here, not all; method: immunoSEQ multiplex PCR. Found here are around 130,000 clones, about nine tenths of them singletons; the top ten hold 6.5% to 9.5%. CDR1 and CDR2 from the germline V gene are MNHEY and SMNVEV (reference sequence). Trimming removed 5 bases from V and 5 bases from J; junction bases left unmatched: 5. The CDR3 is 15 amino acids. Sequences were obtained from PBMCs. The source is a middle-aged man with head and neck cancer. The genes are TRBV27 and TRBJ2-1; 11 bases are a match to TRBD2. CDR3 loop: CASSQVAGGHNEQFF. The CDR3, as DNA: TGTGCCAGCAGTCAGGTAGCGGGAGGGCACAATGAGCAGTTCTTC.